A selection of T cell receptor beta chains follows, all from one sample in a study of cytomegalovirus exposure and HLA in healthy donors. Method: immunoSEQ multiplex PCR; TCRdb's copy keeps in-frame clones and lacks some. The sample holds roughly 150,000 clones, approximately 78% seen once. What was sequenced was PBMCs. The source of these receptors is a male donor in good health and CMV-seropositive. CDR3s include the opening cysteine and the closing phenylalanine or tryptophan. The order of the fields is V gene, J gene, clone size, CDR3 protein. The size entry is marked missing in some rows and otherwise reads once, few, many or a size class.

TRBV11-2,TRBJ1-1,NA,CASSFGQGNTEAFF
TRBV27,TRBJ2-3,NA,CASSLSSGRLIGTDTQYF
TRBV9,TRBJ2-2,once,CASRRGGELFF
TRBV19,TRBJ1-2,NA,CASSIPGQGRNYGYTF
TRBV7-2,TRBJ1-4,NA,CASSRPGAEKLFF
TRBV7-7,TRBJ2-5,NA,CASSLGEETQYF
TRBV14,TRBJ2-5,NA,CASSQAWGGSETQYF
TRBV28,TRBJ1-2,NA,CASFTLGGGKFDGYTF
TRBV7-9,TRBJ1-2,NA,CASSLGGEGPSTGYTF
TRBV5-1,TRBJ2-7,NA,CASSLGQYTYEQYF
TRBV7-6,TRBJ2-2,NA,CASSLVGRANTGELFF
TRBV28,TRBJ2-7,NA,CASSLPTGQGNEQYF